Sequencing of this TCR beta chain was carried out in a study of T cells in localized non-small cell lung cancer. About this clone itself: Its antigen is currently unknown.

Regarding the study as a whole: When the top 100 tumor clones were examined, a median approximately 62 of them also appeared in the adjacent lung, which was paired and uninvolved. Higher adjacent-lung clonality was associated with shorter survival. The greatest T cell clonality was found in uninvolved adjacent lung (higher than in tumor).

Libraries were prepared by immunoSEQ multiplex PCR; TCRdb keeps only in-frame clonotypes and omits some of them. The data contain about 11,000 clones, roughly four fifths of them seen just once; the ten biggest clones take up about 20%. The CDR3 extends over 18 amino acids. The sample consisted of peripheral blood mononuclear cells, taken before any cancer treatment. V is TRBV21-1 and J is TRBJ2-7; the D call in the table, TRBD1, was not verified against the DNA. TRBV21-1 is a known pseudogene. This receptor was obtained from a female donor older than 55 with stage II lung adenocarcinoma. The CDR3, as DNA: TGTGCCAGCAGCCCCCCGGTGGCTGGACAGGCCCTCGGTCTCGAGCAGTACTTC. This translates into CASSPPVAGQALGLEQYF.